These 25 T cell receptor beta chains were sequenced from one sample in a study of blood T cell repertoires in COVID-19 (dated by TCRdb to 2018 to 2021). The library was obtained by the immunoSEQ multiplex PCR assay. The clones in this table, taken by TCRdb from immuneACCESS, are in-frame only. Not every clone is retained; where verified, under half of the shortfall comes from an unresolved V gene, and the cause of the rest is unknown. Present in this sample are 350,000 to 550,000 clones, 80% to 90% of which were seen just once. The ten biggest clones cover 1.1% of the sample. Material for sequencing was PBMCs or T cells enriched from blood (not recorded which). Receptor source: a man aged 30 to 39 who had recovered from COVID-19.

The chain recombines TRBV5-4 with TRBJ2-7; TRBD2 agrees at 7 bases. This CDR3 is built from 13 residues. V lost 5 bases to trimming and J lost 6 bases; unmatched junction nucleotides: 8. Germline values: CDR1 SGHNT, CDR2 YYREEE (reference sequence). The CDR3 bases are TGTGCCAGCAGGAGGCGGGAGACTGGCGAGCAGTACTTC. This gives the protein CASRRRETGEQYF.

This chain connects TRBV4-1 to TRBJ2-1, with D possibly TRBD2 on 6 matching bases. The CDR3 covers 17 residues. Germline V gene sequence: CDR1 MGHRA, CDR2 YSYEKL. Trimming stripped 3 bases from V and 8 bases from J, with 23 bases between. CDR3 sequence reads: CASSQRRPGLGSDEQFF. The CDR3 DNA reads TGCGCCAGCAGCCAGAGGAGGCCGGGACTCGGGAGCGATGAGCAGTTCTTC.

The DNA for the CDR3 is TGTGCCAGTAGCCTCGCCAGGGGTGAAACTGAAGCTTTCTTT. It translates to CASSLARGETEAFF. The chain combines TRBV19 with TRBJ1-1, with TRBD1 as a possible D gene (6 bases). This CDR3 comprises 14 residues. Germline V gene lookup returns CDR1 LNHDA and CDR2 SQIVND (reference sequence). V was clipped by 6 bases and J by 5 bases, with 16 bases between them.

The genes are TRBV9 and TRBJ2-3; the D is unclear. This CDR3 comprises 13 residues. Germline CDR1 reads SGDLS; CDR2 reads YYNGEE. The V gene lost 0 bases and the J gene lost 3 bases, with 5 bases spanning the gap. CDR3 residues: CASSVVETDTQYF. The CDR3 DNA reads TGTGCCAGCAGCGTAGTTGAGACAGATACGCAGTATTTT.

The chain links TRBV27 to TRBJ2-7; possible D gene TRBD2, 5 bases. Germline V CDR1 and CDR2: MNHEY, SMNVEV (reference sequence). CDR3 length equals 12 residues. V dropped 6 bases and J dropped 3 bases, with 9 bases sitting between them. The CDR3 DNA is TGTGCCAGCAGAAGCGCGGGCTACGAGCAGTACTTC. Its translation: CASRSAGYEQYF.

The V and J genes are TRBV12-3 or TRBV12-4 and TRBJ1-2, with a tentative D call TRBD1 (5 bases). Trimming pared 5 bases from V and 7 bases from J, leaving 11 bases between. The CDR3 has 12 residues. The CDR3 sequence is CASSSTGSGYTF. DNA of the CDR3: TGTGCCAGCAGTAGTACAGGATCTGGCTACACCTTC.

V is TRBV9 and J is TRBJ2-1; 11 bases line up with TRBD1. Germline V gene sequence: CDR1 SGDLS, CDR2 YYNGEE. There are 15 residues in the CDR3. V was clipped by 4 bases and J by 6 bases; unmatched bases: 6. CDR3 amino acids: CASSRGQGAFNEQFF. In DNA form, the CDR3 reads TGTGCCAGCAGCCGCGGACAGGGGGCTTTCAATGAGCAGTTCTTC. The full variable domain, with the rest looked up from reference TRBV9 and TRBJ2-1, is DSGVTQTPKHLITATGQRVTLRCSPRSGDLSVYWYQQSLDQGLQFLIQYYNGEERAKGNILERFSAQQFPDLHSELNLSSLELGDSALYFCASSRGQGAFNEQFFGPGTRLTVL.

The J gene is TRBJ2-3, the V gene TRBV6-5, with D unresolved. Germline CDR1 and CDR2: MNHEY and SVGAGI. This CDR3 spans 15 amino acids. V was cut by 0 bases and J by 3 bases, with 10 bases left in between. The CDR3 region has the DNA TGTGCCAGCAGTTACTCGAGTGTAGAGACAGATACGCAGTATTTT. Its translation: CASSYSSVETDTQYF.

V usage is TRBV28 and J usage is TRBJ2-7, with 7 bases that match TRBD1. There are 13 residues in the CDR3. CDR1 and CDR2 (germline): MDHEN, SYDVKM. The trim removed 2 bases at V and 5 bases at J, leaving 3 bases unmatched. CDR3 residues: CASSLLQGNEQYF. The DNA for the CDR3 is TGTGCCAGCAGTTTACTACAGGGGAACGAGCAGTACTTC.

V and J are TRBV19 and TRBJ1-5, with TRBD1 matching 7 bases. Germline trimming cut 5 bases from V and 5 bases from J; bases unmatched to any gene: 9. There are 15 residues in the CDR3. Germline loops: CDR1 LNHDA, CDR2 SQIVND (reference sequence). CDR3 nucleotides: TGTGCCAGTAGTCCGGACAGGACCAACTATCAGCCCCAGCATTTT. This gives the protein CASSPDRTNYQPQHF.

The chain carries TRBV28 and TRBJ1-6; 7 nucleotides agree with TRBD1. With 7 bases clipped from V and 6 bases from J, the junction kept 9 bases outside the gene matches. From germline, CDR1 is MDHEN and CDR2 SYDVKM. The CDR3 is 15 residues long. The CDR3 reads CASMGQGVINSPLHF. The CDR3 bases are TGTGCCAGCATGGGGCAGGGGGTGATTAATTCACCCCTCCACTTT. The full variable domain, completed using reference TRBV28 and TRBJ1-6, is DVKVTQSSRYLVKRTGEKVFLECVQDMDHENMFWYRQDPGLGLRLIYFSYDVKMKEKGDIPEGYSVSREKKERFSLILESASTNQTSMYLCASMGQGVINSPLHFGNGTRLTVT.

CDR3 bases: TGTGCCAGCAGGGGGACTAGCGGGGACCAGTACACAGATACGCAGTATTTT. Protein product: CASRGTSGDQYTDTQYF. The V call is TRBV9, the J call TRBJ2-3; 13 bases are a match to TRBD2. CDR1 is SGDLS, CDR2 YYNGEE, per germline. V was pared by 5 bases and J by 2 bases, with 8 bases of the junction left unmatched. The CDR3 has 17 residues.

The chain recombines TRBV3-1 (or the pseudogene TRBV3-2) with TRBJ2-3, with 8 bases lining up with TRBD1. V gave up 0 bases and J gave up 4 bases; unmatched junction bases: 3. CDR1 LGHDT and CDR2 YNNKEL come from the germline V gene (reference sequence). This CDR3 comprises 15 residues. The CDR3 loop reads CASSQDRGPPDTQYF. The CDR3 DNA reads TGTGCCAGCAGCCAAGACAGGGGGCCCCCAGATACGCAGTATTTT.

CDR3 nucleotide sequence: TGTGCCAGCAGCTTGGTTGAGAACTCACCCCTCCACTTT. Amino acid sequence: CASSLVENSPLHF. The chain links TRBV12-3 or TRBV12-4 to TRBJ1-6; D unresolved. The CDR3 extends over 13 amino acids. Trimming took 6 bases from V and 10 from J, leaving 13 bases between them.

This clone has a single count. V is TRBV5-1 and J is TRBJ2-7; 10 nucleotides line up with TRBD1. V gave up 2 bases and J gave up 3 bases; unmatched junction bases: 8. Germline CDR1 and CDR2: SGHRS and YFSETQ. This CDR3 comprises 16 residues. Written as DNA, the CDR3 is TGCGCCAGCAGCTTCGACCTCGGGACAGGGGTCTACGAGCAGTACTTC. This sequence encodes CASSFDLGTGVYEQYF.

In the case of this clone: An end of the junction does not agree with germline; a read error may underlie this. The chain links TRBV12-3 or TRBV12-4 to TRBJ1-1, with D possibly being TRBD1 (6 bases). The CDR3 loop spans 11 amino acids. The CDR3 sequence is CASTPGTPGTF. Written as DNA, the CDR3 is TGTGCCAGCACCCCCGGGACACCTGGTACCTTT.

CDR3 sequence: CASSLVSGQGIEKLFF. In DNA form, the CDR3 reads TGCGCCAGCAGCTTGGTTTCGGGACAGGGGATCGAAAAACTGTTTTTT. V is TRBV5-1 and J is TRBJ1-4, with TRBD1 matching over 10 bases. V trimming: 0 bases; J trimming: 8 bases; junction bases outside the gene matches: 7. CDR1 is SGHRS and CDR2 is YFSETQ in the germline V gene. This CDR3 contains 16 residues.

The chain uses TRBV4-2 and TRBJ1-2, with 8 bases identical to TRBD1. The CDR3 length is 16 residues. Looked up from germline, CDR1 is LGHNA and CDR2 is YNFKEQ. V was clipped by 1 base and J by 4 bases; unmatched bases: 8. For the CDR3, the DNA is TGTGCCAGCAGCCAAGTCCCAGGGGGCTTTGGCTATGGCTACACCTTC. Amino acids: CASSQVPGGFGYGYTF.

The V and J genes are TRBV28 and TRBJ1-1; D perhaps matches TRBD1 (5 bases). The germline CDR1 and CDR2 sequences are MDHEN and SYDVKM. This CDR3 comprises 15 residues. Trimming stripped 7 bases from V and 1 base from J, with 16 bases between. CDR3 sequence: CASKGPYLTNTEAFF. CDR3 DNA sequence: TGTGCCAGCAAGGGGCCTTATCTTACGAACACTGAAGCTTTCTTT.

This chain joins TRBV6-5 and TRBJ2-3; D may be TRBD2 (6 bases). Germline V lookup: CDR1 MNHEY, CDR2 SVGAGI. The CDR3 length is 11 residues. With 8 bases removed from V and 9 bases from J, the gap between germline ends came to 12 bases. The chain's CDR3 is CASGRGLTQYF. Written as DNA, the CDR3 is TGTGCCAGCGGACGGGGGTTGACGCAGTATTTT.

The sample holds a few counts of this clone. The V call is TRBV2, the J call TRBJ1-2; 8 bases are shared with TRBD1. CDR1 is SNHLY and CDR2 is FYNNEI in the germline V gene. Unmatched junction bases numbered 8, after V lost 6 bases and J lost 2 bases. The CDR3 is 15 amino acids. CDR3 DNA sequence: TGTGCCAGCAGACAAGGACAGGGAAGGAACTATGGCTACACCTTC. Its protein product is CASRQGQGRNYGYTF.

This clone was observed a few times. The DNA of the CDR3 is TGTGCCACCAGCAGAGGGGGACTTGAAAAACTGTTTTTT. Translated, it gives CATSRGGLEKLFF. The J gene is TRBJ1-4, the V gene TRBV15; TRBD1 might be the D (5 bases). Germline V gene sequence: CDR1 LNHNV, CDR2 YYDKDF (reference sequence). The CDR3 sequence is 13 residues long. The V end was cut by 1 base, the J end by 7 bases, with 7 bases between.

The V and J genes are TRBV6-5 and TRBJ2-7; D is uncertain. Trimming removed 7 bases at V and 0 bases at J, with 10 bases between. This CDR3 is 13 amino acids long. Germline assignment: CDR1 MNHEY and CDR2 SVGAGI. The CDR3 nucleotides read TGTGCCAGCACGATCAGTTTCTCCTACGAGCAGTACTTC. The encoded protein is CASTISFSYEQYF.

The chain has TRBV18 and TRBJ2-7, with TRBD1 matching over 8 bases. V was clipped by 3 bases and J by 2 bases; unmatched bases: 6. This CDR3 spans 15 amino acids. Germline values: CDR1 KGHSH, CDR2 LQKENI. The CDR3 sequence is CASSPYRDRPYEQYF. The CDR3 nucleotides are TGTGCCAGCTCACCCTACCGGGACAGGCCCTACGAGCAGTACTTC.

In its sample, this clone was seen once. The chain uses TRBV7-2 and TRBJ2-7, with 9 bases that match TRBD2. The germline V gene encodes CDR1 SGHTA and CDR2 FQGNSA. V gave up 3 bases and J gave up 3 bases; unmatched junction bases: 15. This CDR3 is built from 18 residues. The CDR3 nucleotides read TGTGCCAGCAGCTTTTTCGTAAGTTTAGCGGGAGAATACTACGAGCAGTACTTC. It encodes CASSFFVSLAGEYYEQYF.